The 28 T cell receptor beta chains below come from one sample, sequenced in a study of OX40 agonist ivuxolimab in advanced cancers. Sequencing used immunoSEQ multiplex PCR; TCRdb keeps in-frame clones, though not all of them. The sample has 100,000 to 150,000 clones; 85% to 95% are singletons. The sample consisted of CD4+ or CD8+ T cells sorted from blood, taken in a trial of the OX40 agonist ivuxolimab. Receptors were obtained from an adult with an advanced solid tumor such as melanoma, head and neck, liver or kidney cancer.

CDR3 sequence reads: CASSSTDRSSYNEQFF. DNA for the CDR3: TGTGCCAGCAGCTCTACGGACAGGTCTAGTTACAATGAGCAGTTCTTC. The chain uses TRBV11-2 and TRBJ2-1, with 7 bases fitting TRBD1. Germline CDR1 SGHAT, CDR2 FQNNGV. The CDR3 has 16 amino acids. Unmatched junction bases numbered 10, after V lost 4 bases and J lost 4 bases.

The rearrangement links TRBV28 to TRBJ2-4; tentatively, D is TRBD2 (5 bases). The V and J ends lost 5 bases and 1 base respectively, with 12 bases between them. In germline, CDR1 is MDHEN, CDR2 SYDVKM. The CDR3 is 15 amino acids. The CDR3 here is CASSIPPGAKNIQYF. CDR3 bases: TGTGCCAGCAGTATTCCCCCGGGGGCCAAAAACATTCAGTACTTC.

The V gene is TRBV30, the J gene TRBJ2-2; 10 bases fit TRBD2. This CDR3 has 16 amino acids. Looked up from germline, CDR1 is GTSNPN and CDR2 is SVGIG (reference sequence). V was clipped by 4 bases and J by 6 bases; unmatched bases: 11. The CDR3 region is CAWTLGLAGVAGELFF. Here the CDR3 DNA reads TGTGCCTGGACCCTAGGGCTAGCGGGAGTAGCCGGGGAGCTGTTTTTT. The whole variable domain, filled in from reference TRBV30 and TRBJ2-2, reads SQTIHQWPATLVQPVGSPLSLECTVEGTSNPNLYWYRQAAGRGLQLLFYSVGIGQISSEVPQNLSASRPQDRQFILSSKKLLLSDSGFYLCAWTLGLAGVAGELFFGEGSRLTVL.

The V gene is TRBV18, the J gene TRBJ2-7; the D gene is possibly TRBD2 (7 bases). V dropped 6 bases and J dropped 1 base, with 19 bases sitting between them. Germline assignment: CDR1 KGHSH and CDR2 LQKENI. The CDR3 is 16 residues long. The CDR3 reads CASSPPGGGGSYEQYF. CDR3 nucleotides: TGTGCCAGCTCGCCCCCTGGAGGGGGGGGATCCTACGAGCAGTACTTC.

V is TRBV4-1 and J is TRBJ2-5; the match to TRBD2 covers 11 bases. The CDR3 runs to 21 residues. CDR1 and CDR2 (germline): MGHRA, YSYEKL. V trimming: 0 bases; J trimming: 4 bases; junction bases outside the gene matches: 19. CDR3 sequence (DNA): TGCGCCAGCAGCCAAGATGAACTAGCGGGAGCAAGAAGGGAGATGAGAGAGACCCAGTACTTC. It specifies CASSQDELAGARREMRETQYF.

This clone was recorded once. The rearrangement uses TRBV20-1 and TRBJ1-1; D not certain. Per the germline V gene, CDR1 is DFQATT and CDR2 is SNEGSKA (reference sequence). The CDR3 covers 11 residues. V was clipped by 3 bases and J by 7 bases, with 9 bases between them. For the CDR3, the DNA is TGCAGTGCTAGGGTTCTTCATGAAGCTTTCTTT. Amino acid sequence: CSARVLHEAFF.

This clone showed up just once. V is TRBV11-1 and J is TRBJ2-6; unclear D gene. This CDR3 comprises 15 residues. Germline V CDR1 and CDR2: SGHAT, FQDESV (reference sequence). Trimming took 0 bases from V and 2 from J, leaving 5 bases between them. The CDR3 DNA follows: TGTGCCAGCAGCTTAGCAAGGGCTGGGGCCAACGTCCTGACTTTC. Protein product: CASSLARAGANVLTF.

J is TRBJ2-7 and V is TRBV27; the D is unclear. V was clipped by 6 bases and J by 4 bases, with 16 bases between them. Germline assignment: CDR1 MNHEY and CDR2 SMNVEV (reference sequence). The CDR3 spans 14 residues. The CDR3 region is CASSFLIRGYEQYF. The CDR3 DNA is TGTGCCAGCAGCTTTTTAATTAGAGGATACGAGCAGTACTTC.

The J gene is TRBJ2-7, the V gene TRBV5-3, with D perhaps matching TRBD1 (6 bases). TRBV5-3 is an ORF, with its function uncertain. V gave up 0 bases and J gave up 2 bases, with 9 bases separating them. CDR3 length: 14 residues. The CDR3 region is CARSLGEGAYEQYF. CDR3 in DNA: TGTGCCAGAAGCTTGGGAGAGGGGGCCTACGAGCAGTACTTC.

The chain links TRBV6-5 to TRBJ1-1, with unresolved D. Germline V CDR1 and CDR2: MNHEY, SVGAGI. This CDR3 is 14 amino acids long. Trimming stripped 7 bases from V and 1 base from J, with 13 bases between. The DNA of the CDR3 is TGTGCCAGCACCCGGCGGCCAGGGAACACTGAAGCTTTCTTT. This sequence encodes CASTRRPGNTEAFF.

The genes are TRBV27 and TRBJ2-7; the match to TRBD2 covers 12 bases. This CDR3 spans 16 amino acids. Trimming took 6 bases from V and 5 from J; bases not matched to a gene: 11. Germline lookup yields CDR1 MNHEY and CDR2 SMNVEV (reference sequence). CDR3 sequence reads: CASSSTGTSGPHEQYF. The DNA of the CDR3 is TGTGCCAGCAGCTCAACCGGGACTAGCGGGCCCCACGAGCAGTACTTC.

The chain carries TRBV7-6 and TRBJ2-7; 7 bases are shared with TRBD2. V lost 4 bases to trimming and J lost 1 base; unmatched junction nucleotides: 4. The CDR3 is made up of 14 amino acids. Germline CDR1 SGHVS, CDR2 FNYEAQ. The CDR3 sequence: CASSSWTSSYEQYF. For the CDR3, the DNA is TGTGCCAGCAGCTCTTGGACTAGTTCCTACGAGCAGTACTTC.

In DNA, the CDR3 is TGTGCCAGCTCACGGACGGTATACAATGAGCAGTTCTTC. It is translated as CASSRTVYNEQFF. The chain couples TRBV18 to TRBJ2-1; the D is unclear. The germline V gene encodes CDR1 KGHSH and CDR2 LQKENI. The CDR3 consists of 13 residues. Trimming stripped 4 bases from V and 4 bases from J, with 8 bases between. Drawing the rest from reference TRBV18 and TRBJ2-1, the complete variable domain is NAGVMQNPRHLVRRRGQEARLRCSPMKGHSHVYWYRQLPEEGLKFMVYLQKENIIDESGMPKERFSAEFPKEGPSILRIQQVVRGDSAAYFCASSRTVYNEQFFGPGTRLTVL.

The chain employs TRBV12-5 and TRBJ1-1, with a weak D call TRBD1 (5 bases). The CDR3 covers 13 residues. Germline CDR1 and CDR2: LGHNT and FRNRAP. V lost 4 bases and J 3 bases, leaving 9 bases between the germline ends. This chain's CDR3 is CASGWGRHTEAFF. The CDR3 DNA reads TGTGCTAGTGGTTGGGGCCGCCACACTGAAGCTTTCTTT.

This rearrangement joins TRBV28 to TRBJ2-3, with 8 bases lining up with TRBD1. Germline assignment: CDR1 MDHEN and CDR2 SYDVKM. There are 15 residues in the CDR3. The J segment lost 5 bases and the V segment lost 3 bases, leaving 7 bases of the junction unmatched. The CDR3 loop reads CASSLSGGFGDTQYF. Here the CDR3 DNA reads TGTGCCAGCAGTTTGTCAGGGGGCTTTGGAGATACGCAGTATTTT.

The chain recombines TRBV19 with TRBJ1-5; 7 bases are shared with TRBD1. The length of the CDR3 is 15 residues. The germline gives CDR1 LNHDA, CDR2 SQIVND (reference sequence). The ends lost 3 bases at V and 7 bases at J; junction bases unmatched: 9. Written as DNA, the CDR3 is TGTGCCAGTAGTATGCCGGACAGGCCAAGGCAGCCCCAGCATTTT. Translated, it gives CASSMPDRPRQPQHF.

V is TRBV10-3 and J is TRBJ1-5; D is perhaps TRBD1 (6 bases). The CDR3 is made up of 15 amino acids. V gave up 6 bases and J gave up 0 bases, with 12 bases separating them. CDR1 ENHRY and CDR2 SYGVKD come from the germline V gene. CDR3 coding DNA: TGTGCCATCAGAAACAGGGACGATAGCAATCAGCCCCAGCATTTT. Protein product: CAIRNRDDSNQPQHF.

The genes are TRBV9 and TRBJ2-6; 8 bases agree with TRBD1. The CDR3 spans 17 residues. J was trimmed by 0 bases and V by 3 bases; bases with no gene match: 5. Per the germline V gene, CDR1 is SGDLS and CDR2 is YYNGEE. CDR3 loop: CASSEGQDRSGANVLTF. The DNA for the CDR3 is TGTGCCAGCAGCGAGGGACAGGACCGCTCTGGGGCCAACGTCCTGACTTTC.

This rearrangement joins TRBV13 to TRBJ2-1; 10 nucleotides align to TRBD1. Per the germline V gene, CDR1 is PRHDT and CDR2 is FYEKMQ (reference sequence). With 5 bases clipped from V and 6 bases from J, the junction kept 10 bases outside the gene matches. The CDR3 runs 16 residues. The CDR3 reads CASSPIGTGVANEQFF. DNA for the CDR3: TGTGCCAGCAGCCCAATTGGGACAGGGGTAGCCAATGAGCAGTTCTTC.

The rearrangement joins TRBV7-3 to TRBJ2-1; no clear D. From germline, CDR1 is SGHTA and CDR2 FQGTGA. Trimming left V 5 bases short and J 0 bases short, with 5 bases between. The CDR3 extends over 13 amino acids. The CDR3 nucleotides read TGTGCCAGCAGCCTATCCTCCTACAATGAGCAGTTCTTC. It is translated as CASSLSSYNEQFF.

The chain uses TRBV19 and TRBJ2-3; 11 nucleotides line up with TRBD1. V lost 6 bases and J lost 1; bases outside the gene matches: 6. This CDR3 is 16 amino acids long. The germline V gene encodes CDR1 LNHDA and CDR2 SQIVND (reference sequence). Written as DNA, the CDR3 is TGTGCCAGTAGCGGGACAGGGGGTATCGGCACAGATACGCAGTATTTT. Its protein is CASSGTGGIGTDTQYF.

This chain connects TRBV6-5 to TRBJ2-7, with 7 nucleotides matching TRBD2. Germline-derived CDR1 and CDR2 are MNHEY and SVGAGI. Germline trimming cut 7 bases from V and 4 bases from J; bases unmatched to any gene: 10. This CDR3 region has 14 residues. CDR3 in amino acids: CASTPGGPPYEQYF. CDR3 DNA sequence: TGTGCCAGCACCCCGGGAGGTCCGCCGTACGAGCAGTACTTC.

The J gene is TRBJ2-1, the V gene TRBV27; D is perhaps TRBD2 (6 bases). This CDR3 has 16 amino acids. V was trimmed by 5 bases and J by 2 bases, leaving 16 bases between them. The germline CDR1 and CDR2 sequences are MNHEY and SMNVEV (reference sequence). CDR3 region: CASSPRWEVAYNEQFF. In nucleotides, the CDR3 is TGTGCCAGCAGTCCCCGATGGGAGGTCGCCTACAATGAGCAGTTCTTC.

V and J are TRBV7-9 and TRBJ1-2; 7 bases align to TRBD1. J was trimmed by 4 bases and V by 5 bases; bases with no gene match: 4. The CDR3 has 13 amino acids. The germline CDR1 and CDR2 sequences are SEHNR and FQNEAQ (reference sequence). The CDR3 DNA sequence: TGTGCCAGCAGCCCGACAGGGTCCTATGGCTACACCTTC. Translating gives CASSPTGSYGYTF.

The chain carries TRBV19 and TRBJ2-1, with D possibly TRBD1 on 6 matching bases. CDR3 length: 16 amino acids. Per the germline V gene, CDR1 is LNHDA and CDR2 is SQIVND (reference sequence). Trimming stripped 1 base from V and 5 bases from J, with 15 bases between. CDR3 DNA: TGTGCCAGTAGTATAGGAGGGGGAAGGGGAAACAATGAGCAGTTCTTC. Translated, it gives CASSIGGGRGNNEQFF. Using reference TRBV19 and TRBJ2-1 for the parts outside the CDR3, the full variable domain is DGGITQSPKYLFRKEGQNVTLSCEQNLNHDAMYWYRQDPGQGLRLIYYSQIVNDFQKGDIAEGYSVSREKKESFPLTVTSAQKNPTAFYLCASSIGGGRGNNEQFFGPGTRLTVL.

The chain links TRBV5-1 to TRBJ2-7; D may be TRBD1 (5 bases). V gave up 3 bases and J gave up 1 base, with 11 bases separating them. The germline V gene has CDR1 SGHRS and CDR2 YFSETQ. This CDR3 is built from 14 residues. Here the CDR3 DNA reads TGCGCCAGCAGCTGGGGTGACAGATCCTACGAGCAGTACTTC. Its protein is CASSWGDRSYEQYF.

V gene TRBV19 combines with J gene TRBJ1-6; 8 bases line up with TRBD1. J gave up 0 bases and V 4 bases, and 11 bases lay outside the gene matches. Germline CDR1 is LNHDA and CDR2 is SQIVND (reference sequence). The CDR3 consists of 19 residues. The CDR3: CASSTGQGRALSYNSPLHF. CDR3 sequence (DNA): TGTGCCAGTAGTACCGGACAGGGCCGCGCGCTCTCCTATAATTCACCCCTCCACTTT. Full variable domain (rest looked up from reference TRBV19 and TRBJ1-6): DGGITQSPKYLFRKEGQNVTLSCEQNLNHDAMYWYRQDPGQGLRLIYYSQIVNDFQKGDIAEGYSVSREKKESFPLTVTSAQKNPTAFYLCASSTGQGRALSYNSPLHFGNGTRLTVT.

The chain employs TRBV5-1 and TRBJ2-7; 7 bases fit TRBD1. Germline values: CDR1 SGHRS, CDR2 YFSETQ. V dropped 3 bases and J dropped 5; count of bases not matched to a gene: 8. The CDR3 is 14 amino acids. Written as DNA, the CDR3 is TGCGCCAGCAGCTCCCGACAGGGTTCCCACGAGCAGTACTTC. Its protein product is CASSSRQGSHEQYF.